The 12 T cell receptor beta chains presented below share a single source sample, sequenced in a study of CD8 T cells in ankylosing spondylitis (dated by TCRdb to about 2017). General conclusions and limits of the study: Blood from ankylosing spondylitis patients appeared to be characterized by a TCR beta motif composed of under 10 highly homologous amino acid variants.

Receptor amplification or capture employed 5' RACE. The listed sequencing device is Illumina HiSeq 2500. The public reads were reprocessed in TCRdb via fastp at Q25 and MiXCR, keeping in-frame beta chains. Rows with one shared CDR3 protein collapse into an entry with the most common genes and DNA. The sample profile shows about 390,000 distinct CDR3 sequences; under 25% of them were found once. In total, the top ten clones hold 15% to 20% of the sample. No antigen has been identified for these receptors. The sample was blood, either unsorted or a sorted T cell fraction (not recorded which). These receptors all stem from a male donor with ankylosing spondylitis.

In this sample, this clonotype turned up a few times. The chain has TRBV15 and TRBJ1-2, with D tentatively TRBD1 (5 bases). CDR3 length: 15 residues. With 0 bases removed from V and 9 bases from J, the gap between germline ends came to 17 bases. CDR1 is LNHNV and CDR2 is YYDKDF in the germline V gene (reference sequence). The chain's CDR3 is CATSRDWRGSVSYTF. For the CDR3, the DNA is TGTGCCACCAGCAGAGATTGGAGGGGTTCAGTTAGCTACACCTTC.

The chain couples TRBV27 to TRBJ2-5; 7 nucleotides agree with TRBD2. CDR3 length equals 14 residues. Germline trimming cut 5 bases from V and 0 bases from J; bases unmatched to any gene: 3. CDR1 is MNHEY, CDR2 SMNVEV, per germline (reference sequence). CDR3 residues: CASSPAGYQETQYF. DNA of the CDR3: TGTGCCAGCAGTCCAGCGGGGTACCAAGAGACCCAGTACTTC.

In this sample, this clonotype turned up many times. The V call is TRBV12-3 or TRBV12-4, the J call TRBJ1-1; no clear D. This CDR3 has 12 amino acids. V lost 1 base to trimming and J lost 1 base, with 1 base between them. CDR3 loop: CASSLENTEAFF. The CDR3 DNA reads as TGTGCCAGCAGTTTAGAGAACACTGAAGCTTTCTTT.

This clonotype was counted between two and nine times. J is TRBJ2-7 and V is TRBV15, with D uncertain. This CDR3 comprises 17 residues. Germline values: CDR1 LNHNV, CDR2 YYDKDF (reference sequence). Trimming pared 0 bases from V and 0 bases from J, leaving 15 bases between. The CDR3 nucleotides are TGTGCCACCAGCAGAGATCTTTTCGGCGGTAGCTCCTACGAGCAGTACTTC. Protein: CATSRDLFGGSSYEQYF.

This clonotype was seen many times. The chain recombines TRBV7-2 with TRBJ2-1; a possible D gene is TRBD2 (5 bases). The germline V and J ends were trimmed by 3 bases and 8 bases, with 17 bases remaining between them. This CDR3 is built from 15 residues. From germline, CDR1 is SGHTA and CDR2 FQGNSA. The CDR3 region is CASSLAPREWDEQFF. The DNA of the CDR3 is TGTGCCAGCAGCTTGGCCCCAAGGGAGTGGGATGAGCAGTTCTTC.

V and J are TRBV6-1 and TRBJ2-4; 7 bases fit TRBD2. The V and J ends lost 5 bases and 6 bases, in that order; junction bases with no gene match: 13. This CDR3 spans 16 amino acids. CDR1 and CDR2 from the germline V gene are MNHNS and SASEGT. The chain's CDR3 is CASSPPGPAGANIQYF. As DNA, the CDR3 is TGTGCCAGCAGTCCCCCCGGCCCGGCGGGAGCAAACATTCAGTACTTC.

This chain connects TRBV20-1 to TRBJ2-2; D may be TRBD1 (5 bases). Germline assignment: CDR1 DFQATT and CDR2 SNEGSKA (reference sequence). Trimming left V 8 bases short and J 1 base short, with 11 bases between. CDR3 length: 13 residues. The CDR3 loop is CSCGRGNTGELFF. CDR3 coding DNA: TGCAGTTGCGGTAGGGGGAACACCGGGGAGCTGTTTTTT.

DNA of the CDR3: TGTGCCAGTAGTATGGGATTTACATGGGACGTCACCTACAATGAGCAGTTCTTC. It codes for CASSMGFTWDVTYNEQFF. The gene calls are TRBV19 and TRBJ2-1; either TRBD1 or TRBD2 may supply D (5 bases each). The CDR3 has 18 residues. CDR1 and CDR2 (germline): LNHDA, SQIVND (reference sequence). Trimming pared 3 bases from V and 2 bases from J, leaving 20 bases between.

The rearrangement uses TRBV3-1 and TRBJ2-1; D remains ambiguous. The CDR3 length is 15 residues. CDR1 and CDR2 from the germline V gene are LGHDT and YNNKEL (reference sequence). Trimming removed 5 bases from V and 4 bases from J, with 15 bases in between. CDR3 sequence reads: CASSADTGSYNEQFF. The CDR3, as DNA: TGTGCCAGCAGCGCCGACACCGGCAGTTACAATGAGCAGTTCTTC.

In its sample, this clonotype was seen many times. The chain uses TRBV7-7 and TRBJ2-3; D unclear. This CDR3 comprises 16 residues. V lost 1 base to trimming and J lost 0 bases, with 11 bases between them. Looked up from germline, CDR1 is SSHAT and CDR2 is FNYEAQ (reference sequence). In DNA form, the CDR3 reads TGTGCCAGCAGCTTAGGGAACCGGGCCAGCACAGATACGCAGTATTTT. Translation gives CASSLGNRASTDTQYF.

This clonotype came up a few times. The chain uses TRBV29-1 and TRBJ1-2; D remains unclear. Germline V lookup: CDR1 SQVTM, CDR2 ANQGSEA. The germline V and J ends were trimmed by 7 bases and 8 bases, with 11 bases remaining between them. This CDR3 comprises 10 residues. The CDR3 here is CSGWGNGYTF. The CDR3 nucleotides read TGCAGCGGCTGGGGAAACGGCTACACCTTC.

This clonotype was picked up many times. The chain is built from TRBV12-3 or TRBV12-4 and TRBJ2-1; perhaps TRBD2 as D (6 bases). Trimming shortened V by 7 bases and J by 7 bases, and 23 bases separated the two germline ends. The CDR3 loop spans 16 amino acids. CDR3 nucleotides: TGTGCCAGCACCCGGGGTTTGGAGGGCCAGAGGAATGAGCAGTTCTTC. Protein sequence: CASTRGLEGQRNEQFF.